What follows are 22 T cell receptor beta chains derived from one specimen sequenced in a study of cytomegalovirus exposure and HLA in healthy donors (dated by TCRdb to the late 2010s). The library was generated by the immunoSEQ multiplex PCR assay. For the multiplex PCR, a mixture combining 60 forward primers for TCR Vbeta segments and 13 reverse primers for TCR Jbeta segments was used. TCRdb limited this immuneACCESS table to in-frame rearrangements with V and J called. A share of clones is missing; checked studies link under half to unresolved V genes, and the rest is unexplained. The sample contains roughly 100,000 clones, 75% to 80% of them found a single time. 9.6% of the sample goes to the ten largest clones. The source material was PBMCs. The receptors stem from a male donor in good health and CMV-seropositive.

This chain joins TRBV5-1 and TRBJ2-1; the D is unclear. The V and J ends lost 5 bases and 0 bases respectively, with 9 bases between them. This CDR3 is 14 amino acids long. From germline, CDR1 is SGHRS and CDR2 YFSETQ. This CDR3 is CASRTQSSYNEQFF. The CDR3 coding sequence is TGCGCCAGCAGGACACAGAGCTCCTACAATGAGCAGTTCTTC. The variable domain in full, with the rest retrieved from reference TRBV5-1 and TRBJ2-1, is KAGVTQTPRYLIKTRGQQVTLSCSPISGHRSVSWYQQTPGQGLQFLFEYFSETQRNKGNFPGRFSGRQFSNSRSEMNVSTLELGDSALYLCASRTQSSYNEQFFGPGTRLTVL.

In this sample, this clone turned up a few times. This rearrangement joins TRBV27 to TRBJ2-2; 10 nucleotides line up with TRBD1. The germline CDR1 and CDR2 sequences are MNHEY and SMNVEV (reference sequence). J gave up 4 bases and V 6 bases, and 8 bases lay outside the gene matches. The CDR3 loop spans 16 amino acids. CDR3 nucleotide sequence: TGTGCCAGCAGCCGACCCGGGACAGGGGTCACCGGGGAGCTGTTTTTT. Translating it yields CASSRPGTGVTGELFF.

CDR3: CSATGGTYEQYF. The CDR3 DNA follows: TGCAGCGCAACAGGGGGCACCTACGAGCAGTACTTC. The rearrangement joins TRBV29-1 to TRBJ2-7, with 9 bases identical to TRBD1. V lost 7 bases to trimming and J lost 2 bases; unmatched junction nucleotides: 3. The CDR3 spans 12 residues. The germline CDR1 and CDR2 sequences are SQVTM and ANQGSEA.

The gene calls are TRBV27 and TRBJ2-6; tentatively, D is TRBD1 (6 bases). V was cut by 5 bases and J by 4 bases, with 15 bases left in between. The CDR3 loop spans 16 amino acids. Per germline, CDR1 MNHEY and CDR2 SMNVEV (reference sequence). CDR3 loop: CASSVAQGFGANVLTF. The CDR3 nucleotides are TGTGCCAGCAGTGTCGCACAGGGCTTCGGGGCCAACGTCCTGACTTTC. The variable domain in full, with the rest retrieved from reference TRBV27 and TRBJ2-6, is EAQVTQNPRYLITVTGKKLTVTCSQNMNHEYMSWYRQDPGLGLRQIYYSMNVEVTDKGDVPEGYKVSRKEKRNFPLILESPSPNQTSLYFCASSVAQGFGANVLTFGAGSRLTVL.

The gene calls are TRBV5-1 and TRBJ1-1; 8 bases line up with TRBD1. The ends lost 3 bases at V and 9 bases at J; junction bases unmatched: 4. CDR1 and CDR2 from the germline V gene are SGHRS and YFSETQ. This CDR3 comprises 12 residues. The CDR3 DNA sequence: TGCGCCAGCAGCTACGGACAGGGCAAAGCTTTCTTT. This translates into CASSYGQGKAFF.

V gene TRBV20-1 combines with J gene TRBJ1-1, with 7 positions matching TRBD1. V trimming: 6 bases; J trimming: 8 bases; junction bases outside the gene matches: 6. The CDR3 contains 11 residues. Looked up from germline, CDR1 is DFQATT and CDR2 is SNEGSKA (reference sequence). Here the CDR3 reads CSAVGQVEAFF. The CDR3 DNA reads TGCAGTGCCGTAGGACAGGTCGAAGCTTTCTTT.

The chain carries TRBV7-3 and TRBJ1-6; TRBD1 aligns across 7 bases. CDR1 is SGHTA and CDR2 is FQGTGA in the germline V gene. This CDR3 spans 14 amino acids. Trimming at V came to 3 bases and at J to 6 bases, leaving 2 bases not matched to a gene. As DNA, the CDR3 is TGTGCCAGCAGCTTGGGGACAGTTAATTCACCCCTCCACTTT. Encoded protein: CASSLGTVNSPLHF.

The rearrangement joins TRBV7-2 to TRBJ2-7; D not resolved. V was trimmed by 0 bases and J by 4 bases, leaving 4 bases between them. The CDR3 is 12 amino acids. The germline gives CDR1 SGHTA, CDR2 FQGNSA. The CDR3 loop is CASSLAYYEQYF. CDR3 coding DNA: TGTGCCAGCAGCTTAGCGTATTACGAGCAGTACTTC.

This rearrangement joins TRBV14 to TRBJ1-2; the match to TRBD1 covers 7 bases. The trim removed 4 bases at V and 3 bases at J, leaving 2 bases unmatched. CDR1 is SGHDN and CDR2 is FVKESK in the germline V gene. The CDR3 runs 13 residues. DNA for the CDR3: TGTGCCAGCAGCCCTGACAGGGACTATGGCTACACCTTC. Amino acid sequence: CASSPDRDYGYTF.

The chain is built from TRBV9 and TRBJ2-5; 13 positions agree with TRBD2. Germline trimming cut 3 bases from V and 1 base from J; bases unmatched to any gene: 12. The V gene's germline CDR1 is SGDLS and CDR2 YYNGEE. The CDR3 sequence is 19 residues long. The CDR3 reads CASSAGGTSGNRLQETQYF. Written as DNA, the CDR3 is TGTGCCAGCAGCGCGGGGGGGACTAGCGGGAATCGACTCCAAGAGACCCAGTACTTC.

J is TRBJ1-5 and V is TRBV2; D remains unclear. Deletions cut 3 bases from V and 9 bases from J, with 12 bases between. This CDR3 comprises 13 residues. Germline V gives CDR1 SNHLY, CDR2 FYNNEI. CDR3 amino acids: CASSDHGERPQHF. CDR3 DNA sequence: TGTGCCAGCAGTGATCACGGGGAGCGGCCCCAGCATTTT.

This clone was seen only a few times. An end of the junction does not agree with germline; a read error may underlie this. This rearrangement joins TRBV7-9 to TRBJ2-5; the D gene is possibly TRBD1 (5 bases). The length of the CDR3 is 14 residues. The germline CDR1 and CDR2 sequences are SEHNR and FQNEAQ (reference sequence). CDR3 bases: TGTTCCAGCAGCTCATCTTCAGGGCGAGAGACCCAGTACTTC. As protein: CSSSSSSGRETQYF.

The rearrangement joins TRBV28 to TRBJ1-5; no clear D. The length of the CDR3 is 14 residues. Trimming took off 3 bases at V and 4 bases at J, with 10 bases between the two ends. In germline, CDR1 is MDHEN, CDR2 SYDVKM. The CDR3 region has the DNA TGTGCCAGCAGTTTGGGCAGCTTGAATCAGCCCCAGCATTTT. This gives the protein CASSLGSLNQPQHF.

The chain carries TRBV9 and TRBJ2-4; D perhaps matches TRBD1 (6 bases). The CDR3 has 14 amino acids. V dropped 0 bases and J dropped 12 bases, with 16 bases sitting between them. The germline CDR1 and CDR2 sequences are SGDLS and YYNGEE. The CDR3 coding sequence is TGTGCCAGCAGCGTAGAAATTGGCCAGGACAGTCAGTACTTC. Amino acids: CASSVEIGQDSQYF.

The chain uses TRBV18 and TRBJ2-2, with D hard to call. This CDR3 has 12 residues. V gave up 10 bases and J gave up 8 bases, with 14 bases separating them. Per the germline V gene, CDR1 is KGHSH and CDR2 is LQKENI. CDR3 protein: CATAYRVGELFF. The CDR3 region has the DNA TGTGCCACCGCGTACCGAGTGGGGGAGCTGTTTTTT.

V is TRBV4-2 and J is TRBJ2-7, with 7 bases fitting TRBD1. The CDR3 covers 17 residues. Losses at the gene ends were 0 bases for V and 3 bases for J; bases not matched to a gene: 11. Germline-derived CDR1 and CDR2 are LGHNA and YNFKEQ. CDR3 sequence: CASSQDYTSRGFYEQYF. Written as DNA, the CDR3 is TGTGCCAGCAGCCAAGATTATACGTCCAGGGGGTTCTACGAGCAGTACTTC.

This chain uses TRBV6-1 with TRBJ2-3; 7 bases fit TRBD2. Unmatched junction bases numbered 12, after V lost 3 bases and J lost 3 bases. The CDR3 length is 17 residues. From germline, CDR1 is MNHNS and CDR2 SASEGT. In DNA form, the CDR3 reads TGTGCCAGCAGTGATCCGTCGGGGGGAGGTGGGACAGATACGCAGTATTTT. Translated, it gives CASSDPSGGGGTDTQYF.

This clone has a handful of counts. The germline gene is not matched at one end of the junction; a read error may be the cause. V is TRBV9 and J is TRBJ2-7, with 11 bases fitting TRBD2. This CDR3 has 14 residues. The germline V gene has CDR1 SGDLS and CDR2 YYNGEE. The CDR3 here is CASSPRTSGQILHF. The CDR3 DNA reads TGTGCCAGCAGCCCCAGGACTAGCGGGCAAATATTGCACTTC.

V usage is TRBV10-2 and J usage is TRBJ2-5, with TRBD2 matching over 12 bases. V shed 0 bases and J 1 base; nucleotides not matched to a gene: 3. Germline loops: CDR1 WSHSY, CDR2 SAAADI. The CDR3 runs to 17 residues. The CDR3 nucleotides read TGCGCCAGCAGTGAGTCACTAGCGGGAGGCCCCCAAGAGACCCAGTACTTC. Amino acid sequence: CASSESLAGGPQETQYF.

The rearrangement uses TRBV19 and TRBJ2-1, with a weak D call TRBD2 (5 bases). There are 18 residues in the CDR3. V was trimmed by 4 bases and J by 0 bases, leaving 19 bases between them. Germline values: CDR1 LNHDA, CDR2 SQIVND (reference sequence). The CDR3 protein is CASSKRASSYTSYNEQFF. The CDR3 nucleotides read TGTGCCAGTAGTAAAAGGGCTAGCAGTTATACCTCCTACAATGAGCAGTTCTTC.

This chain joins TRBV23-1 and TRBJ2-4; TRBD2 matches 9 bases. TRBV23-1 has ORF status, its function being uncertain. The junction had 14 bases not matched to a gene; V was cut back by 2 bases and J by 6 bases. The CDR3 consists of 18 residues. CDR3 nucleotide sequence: TGCGCCAGCAGTCAAAGGGCTAGCGGGGAGTTCGATATAAACATTCAGTACTTC. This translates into CASSQRASGEFDINIQYF.

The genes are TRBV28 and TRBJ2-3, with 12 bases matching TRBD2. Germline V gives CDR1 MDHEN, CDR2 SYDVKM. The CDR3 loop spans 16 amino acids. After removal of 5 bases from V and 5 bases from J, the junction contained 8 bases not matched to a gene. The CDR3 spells CASSARLAGARDTQYF. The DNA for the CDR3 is TGTGCCAGCAGTGCCCGACTAGCGGGAGCTAGAGATACGCAGTATTTT.